The T cell receptor (beta chain) described here comes from a study of blood T cells in healthy people across ages. There are a few counts of this clonotype. Primers used in a second PCR of roughly 6 to 11 cycles were a sample-barcoded 5' primer and a J-beta primer mix. TCRdb fed the 5' RACE reads into MiXCR, producing one record per CDR3 protein. The data contain fewer than 1,200,000 distinct CDR3 sequences, around 27% of them seen just once; the ten biggest clones take up 0.65% to 0.95%. These data were likewise used in another study, on T cells of mothers and their children.

This TCR was recovered from a girl aged 2-10 years in good health. Input material: blood.

The CDR3 sequence is CASSQDALHTDTQYF. DNA of the CDR3: TGTGCCAGCAGCCAAGATGCGCTCCACACAGATACGCAGTATTTT. V is TRBV3-1 and J is TRBJ2-3; D gene uncertain. Germline assignment: CDR1 LGHDT and CDR2 YNNKEL (reference sequence). V dropped 0 bases and J dropped 2 bases, with 9 bases sitting between them. The CDR3 spans 15 residues.